This T cell receptor beta chain stems from a study of cytomegalovirus exposure and HLA in healthy donors. General study points: CMV antigen specificity was confirmed in vitro for three CMV-associated chains.

V was pared by 3 bases and J by 9 bases, with 27 bases between. CDR1 and CDR2 (germline): SGHVS, FQNEAQ. The CDR3 runs 18 residues. Comment on this clone: Its antigen is undetermined.

Both 60 Vbeta primers and 13 Jbeta primers went into the PCR. Generated by immunoSEQ multiplex PCR, the TCRdb table keeps only in-frame clones and is missing some. The data hold approximately 140,000 clones, with over 65% observed a single time. Sequencing was carried out using PBMCs. V is TRBV7-8 and J is TRBJ2-1, with D tentatively TRBD2 (7 bases). The clonotype was recovered from a middle-aged man in good health and CMV-seropositive. In nucleotides, the CDR3 is TGTGCCAGCAGCTTCCCAGGGGCTAGCGGAAGTCGGTGGTCTGAGCAGTTCTTC. It codes for CASSFPGASGSRWSEQFF.